This is a list of T cell receptor beta chains from one sample in a study of T cell responses to AZD1222 COVID-19 vaccine. Profiling relied on immunoSEQ multiplex PCR, and the TCRdb table lists in-frame clones only, not all of them. The table has 120,000 or so clones, 91% seen once; the top ten hold around 2.8%. Sample: peripheral blood, taken on day 0 of AZD1222 vaccination. The receptors here all came from an adult in good health. CDR3s include the opening cysteine and the closing phenylalanine or tryptophan. The D gene is left open where the match is weak. Only some rows state a clone size, as once, few, many or a class for expanded clones.

>TRBD1|once|TRBJ1-2|TRBV10-3
TGTGCCACCCGGGACAGGGGCTACACCTTC
CATRDRGYTF
>NA|NA|TRBJ1-1|TRBV10-3
TGTGCCATCAGTTGGACGCCGAACACTGAAGCTTTCTTT
CAISWTPNTEAFF
>NA|NA|TRBJ1-5|TRBV30
TGTGCCTGGAGTTTCCCGGGGAGGGGACATCGGCCCCAGCATTTT
CAWSFPGRGHRPQHF
>NA|NA|TRBJ2-2|TRBV11-2
TGTGCCAGCAGCTTGCTGCACACCGGGGAGCTGTTTTTT
CASSLLHTGELFF
>NA|NA|TRBJ1-2|TRBV15
TGTGCCACCAGCAGAGAACTTGGCTACACCTTC
CATSRELGYTF
>NA|once|TRBJ2-7|TRBV5-6
TGTGCCAGCAGCTGGAGTGGGGGCCTGGAGCAGTACTTC
CASSWSGGLEQYF
>TRBD1|few|TRBJ1-5|TRBV19
TGTGCCAGTAGGACAGGGGGCCCTGTGCGCAATCAGCCCCAGCATTTT
CASRTGGPVRNQPQHF
>TRBD2|once|TRBJ2-2|TRBV4-3
TGCGCCAGCAGCCAACCCGCGCGGGAGGGGACCGGGGAGCTGTTTTTT
CASSQPAREGTGELFF
>NA|NA|TRBJ1-2|TRBV4-3
TGCGCCAGCAGCCAAGTAGGGTCAGGCCAGTATGGCTACACCTTC
CASSQVGSGQYGYTF
>TRBD1|NA|TRBJ1-2|TRBV29-1
TGCAGCGCCCCGGGACAGGGGGCAAGTGGCTACACCTTC
CSAPGQGASGYTF
>TRBD2|NA|TRBJ2-7|TRBV5-4
TGTGCCAGCAGCCTCGGGACTAGCGGGAGTCTTGAGCAGTACTTC
CASSLGTSGSLEQYF
>NA|NA|TRBJ1-5|TRBV6-2/TRBV6-3
TGTGCCAGCAACCCCGGGACAAGGGTTGGAGGCAATCAGCCCCAGCATTTT
CASNPGTRVGGNQPQHF
>TRBD2|NA|TRBJ2-1|TRBV29-1
TGCAGCGTTGAAGGGACTAGCGACTCCTACAATGAGCAGTTCTTC
CSVEGTSDSYNEQFF
>NA|NA|TRBJ2-7|TRBV29-1
TGCAGCGTCGTCCCTGGGGCAGGGAGATCCGAGCAGTACTTC
CSVVPGAGRSEQYF
>NA|NA|TRBJ2-1|TRBV10-1
TGCGCCAGCAGTGAGCGGGCCAGCTCCTACAATGAGCAGTTCTTC
CASSERASSYNEQFF
>NA|few|TRBJ1-1|TRBV5-1
TGCGCCAGCAGCACCTCGGCAGGGACGAACACTGAAGCTTTCTTT
CASSTSAGTNTEAFF
>NA|NA|TRBJ1-2|TRBV9
TGTGCCAGCAGCGTAGCTTCAGGTGGGAATGGCTACACCTTC
CASSVASGGNGYTF
>NA|NA|TRBJ2-1|TRBV7-6
TGTGCCAGCAGCTTAGGAACCCCCCCTAAGGGTGAGCAGTTCTTC
CASSLGTPPKGEQFF
>NA|once|TRBJ1-5|TRBV10-3
TGTGCCATCAGTGAACAGGGCGGGATCGATCAGCCCCAGCATTTT
CAISEQGGIDQPQHF
>NA|NA|TRBJ2-2|TRBV25-1
TGTGCCAGCAGTGAAGGGCCCCACGTGGGCCTGTTTTTT
CASSEGPHVGLFF
>NA|NA|TRBJ2-7|TRBV25-1
TGTGCCAGCGATCAGGGGGGGAATCGGTACGAGCAGTACTTC
CASDQGGNRYEQYF
>NA|NA|TRBJ2-5|TRBV5-1
TGCGCCAGCAGCCTTCCTGGACGGGACGAGACCCAGTACTTC
CASSLPGRDETQYF
>TRBD1|NA|TRBJ1-1|TRBV5-1
TGCGCCAGCAGGTCGGGACAGGGGCTGGGTGAAGCTTTCTTT
CASRSGQGLGEAFF
>NA|NA|TRBJ2-2|TRBV3-1/TRBV3-2
TGTGCCAGCAGCCAATTTGGAGGAGCCGTAAGCCTTTTCGAAAACACCGGGGAGCTGTTTTTT
CASSQFGGAVSLFENTGELFF
>NA|NA|TRBJ2-5|TRBV27
TGTGCCAGCAGTTTATCTCCCCAAGAGACCCAGTACTTC
CASSLSPQETQYF
>NA|NA|TRBJ2-1|TRBV18
TGTGCCAGCTCACCATGGGACAATGAGCAGTTCTTC
CASSPWDNEQFF
>NA|NA|TRBJ1-1|TRBV19
TGTGCCAGTAGTATCACAGGGAGGAGGGCTTTCTTT
CASSITGRRAFF
>TRBD2|NA|TRBJ2-1|TRBV29-1
TGCAGCGTTGAAGGGTCCGGGGGGGTCTCCTACAATGAGCAGTTCTTC
CSVEGSGGVSYNEQFF
>TRBD1|once|TRBJ2-7|TRBV15
TGTGCCACCAGCAGCGACAGGGAATTCTCCTACGAGCAGTACTTC
CATSSDREFSYEQYF
>NA|NA|TRBJ1-3|TRBV9
TGTGCCAGCAGCCTTATGATGGGCTCTGGAAACACCATATATTTT
CASSLMMGSGNTIYF
>NA|NA|TRBJ1-3|TRBV28
TGTGCCAGCAGGAAGAGGTTAGGAATCTCTGGAAACACCATATATTTT
CASRKRLGISGNTIYF
>NA|NA|TRBJ2-5|TRBV9
TGTGCCAGCAGCCCCCGAGAGACCCAGTACTTC
CASSPRETQYF
>NA|once|TRBJ1-6|TRBV5-6
TGTGCCAGCAGCATGGATGGGTCCTTTCAACCCCTCCACTTT
CASSMDGSFQPLHF
>NA|NA|TRBJ1-2|TRBV6-5
TGTGCCAGCAGTTTCCGGACAGTTAACTATGGCTACACCTTC
CASSFRTVNYGYTF
>TRBD2|NA|TRBJ2-7|TRBV13
TGTGCCAGCGCCCATAGTCCTCTAAGCGGGAAAGCCTACGAGCAGTACTTC
CASAHSPLSGKAYEQYF
>NA|NA|TRBJ2-1|TRBV5-6
TGTGCCAGCAGCTCGCCGAGGTTAATCTACAATGAGCAGTTCTTC
CASSSPRLIYNEQFF
>NA|NA|TRBJ1-2|TRBV13
TGTGCCAGCAGCTCGGCGGGGGGGCGCGGTGGCTACACCTTC
CASSSAGGRGGYTF
>TRBD2|NA|TRBJ2-1|TRBV4-1
TGCGCCAGCAGCCACACTAGCGGGAGGAATGGAAATGAGCAGTTCTTC
CASSHTSGRNGNEQFF
>NA|NA|TRBJ1-3|TRBV2
TGTGCCAGCAGAAGACAGCTGACTGGAAACACCATATATTTT
CASRRQLTGNTIYF
>NA|NA|TRBJ2-3|TRBV19
TGTGCCAGTAGTATAGCGTGGACTGATACGCAGTATTTT
CASSIAWTDTQYF
>NA|NA|TRBJ2-7|TRBV6-2/TRBV6-3
TGTGCCAGCAGCCCTCGGGACCCACGCTACGAGCAGTACTTC
CASSPRDPRYEQYF
>NA|NA|TRBJ2-5|TRBV7-8
TGTGCCAGCAGCTTCGGAGGTGAGGAGACCCAGTACTTC
CASSFGGEETQYF
>TRBD1|NA|TRBJ1-2|TRBV18
TGTGCCAGCTCACCAACGGGACAGGGTTATGGCTACACCTTC
CASSPTGQGYGYTF
>NA|NA|TRBJ1-2|TRBV12-3/TRBV12-4
TGTGCCAGCAGTTTTCAAGAGAACTATGGCTACACCTTC
CASSFQENYGYTF
>TRBD2|few|TRBJ2-3|TRBV6-2/TRBV6-3
TGTGCCAGCAGTTACCCCGGGACTAGCGGGAGATCGCGGGGTACGCAGTATTTT
CASSYPGTSGRSRGTQYF
>NA|NA|TRBJ2-3|TRBV6-2/TRBV6-3
TGTGCCAGCAGCAAGCGGAGCACAGATACGCAGTATTTT
CASSKRSTDTQYF
>TRBD2|NA|TRBJ2-1|TRBV29-1
TGCAGCGTTAATAGCGGGAGCAATGAGCAGTTCTTC
CSVNSGSNEQFF
>TRBD2|NA|TRBJ2-7|TRBV6-6
TGTGCCAGCAGCTCAGGCCCCGGGACTAGCGGGAGGGAATCCTACGAGCAGTACTTC
CASSSGPGTSGRESYEQYF
>TRBD1|NA|TRBJ1-6|TRBV2
TGTGCCAGCAGTGATAAGAGGGGGCATTCACCCCTCCACTTT
CASSDKRGHSPLHF
>NA|NA|TRBJ1-2|TRBV5-4
TGTGCCAGCAGCTTTGCGGGCGGCCTTGGCTACACCTTC
CASSFAGGLGYTF
>NA|NA|TRBJ1-2|TRBV5-3
TGTGCCAGAAGCCCGGGACGAAAAGGCGGTGGCTACACCTTC
CARSPGRKGGGYTF
>NA|NA|TRBJ2-2|TRBV20-1
TGCAGTGCTAGTTCTCAAACTAACACCGGGGAGCTGTTTTTT
CSASSQTNTGELFF
>NA|NA|TRBJ1-2|TRBV5-1
TGCGCCAGCAATGCGTCCCCAGGGGAGGTCTATGGCTACACCTTC
CASNASPGEVYGYTF
>NA|NA|TRBJ2-5|TRBV30
TGTGCCTGGGCAGAGGTGGGGTCCGGAGAGACCCAGTACTTC
CAWAEVGSGETQYF